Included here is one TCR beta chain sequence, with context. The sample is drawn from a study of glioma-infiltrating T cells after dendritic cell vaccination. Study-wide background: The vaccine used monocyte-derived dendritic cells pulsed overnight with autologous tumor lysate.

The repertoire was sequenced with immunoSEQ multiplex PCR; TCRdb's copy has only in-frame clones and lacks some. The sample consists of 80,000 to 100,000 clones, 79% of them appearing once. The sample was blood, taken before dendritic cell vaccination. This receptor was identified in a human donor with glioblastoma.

The CDR3 coding sequence is TGTGCCAGCAGCTCCGGAGGGCTAGCGGGAGCAAGATACAATGAGCAGTTCTTC. It specifies CASSSGGLAGARYNEQFF. The chain couples TRBV5-8 to TRBJ2-1; 10 bases fit TRBD2. The CDR3 has 18 amino acids. Germline values: CDR1 SGHTS, CDR2 YDEGEE. V gave up 3 bases and J gave up 4 bases; unmatched junction bases: 13.